These 32 T cell receptor beta chains were all obtained from the same sample, sequenced in a study of spatial heterogeneity in lung cancer. MiXCR, applied by TCRdb to the 5' RACE reads, yields one record per CDR3 protein. The sample gives some 5,000 distinct CDR3 sequences, about an eighth of which show up once; 9.5% to 13% is in the top ten. Their target antigens are unknown. Time point indicated: sample taken at primary tumor resection. Study-level points and caveats: The number of expanded tumor alpha and beta chains correlated with mutation number.

The sample was lung tumor tissue, taken at surgery. The receptors stem from a female donor with early-stage non-small cell lung cancer.

By proportion, this clonotype is medium-sized. This sequence joins TRBV13 and TRBJ1-2, with no clear D. Germline V lookup: CDR1 PRHDT, CDR2 FYEKMQ (reference sequence). Trimming stripped 0 bases from V and 4 bases from J, with 3 bases between. CDR3 length: 12 residues. CDR3 protein: CASSLGGYGYTF. CDR3 DNA sequence: TGTGCCAGCAGCTTAGGGGGCTATGGCTACACCTTC. The variable domain in full, completed from reference TRBV13 and TRBJ1-2, reads AAGVIQSPRHLIKEKRETATLKCYPIPRHDTVYWYQQGPGQDPQFLISFYEKMQSDKGSIPDRFSAQQFSDYHSELNMSSLELGDSALYFCASSLGGYGYTFGSGTRLTVV.

This clonotype is labeled as medium-sized. The chain combines TRBV19 with TRBJ2-2; possible D gene TRBD1, 6 bases. The CDR3 loop spans 15 amino acids. Trimming took off 4 bases at V and 4 bases at J, with 13 bases between the two ends. The germline V gene has CDR1 LNHDA and CDR2 SQIVND (reference sequence). For the CDR3, the DNA is TGTGCCAGTAGTAGGGGGACACGGTTCACCGGGGAGCTGTTTTTT. It encodes CASSRGTRFTGELFF.

This clonotype counts as medium-sized (0.01 to 0.1%). The genes are TRBV28 and TRBJ2-4; D is uncertain. V was trimmed by 6 bases and J by 1 base, leaving 10 bases between them. In germline, CDR1 is MDHEN, CDR2 SYDVKM. CDR3 length: 14 residues. The CDR3: CASRDPLAKNIQYF. In DNA, the CDR3 is TGTGCCAGCAGAGATCCCCTTGCCAAAAACATTCAGTACTTC.

Ten or more counts support this clonotype. The rearrangement joins TRBV7-9 to TRBJ1-4; D is undetermined. Trimming removed 1 base from V and 0 bases from J, with 6 bases in between. CDR3 length: 15 amino acids. Germline V gene data show CDR1 as SEHNR and CDR2 as FQNEAQ (reference sequence). The CDR3 protein is CASSLDGATNEKLFF. The CDR3 nucleotides are TGTGCCAGCAGCTTAGATGGGGCAACTAATGAAAAACTGTTTTTT.

This clonotype is categorized as medium-sized. This chain connects TRBV15 to TRBJ2-7; no reliable D call. The CDR3 spans 15 residues. Trimming left V 1 base short and J 2 bases short, with 12 bases between. From germline, CDR1 is LNHNV and CDR2 YYDKDF (reference sequence). In DNA, the CDR3 is TGTGCCACCAGCAGAGTTGGGGATGGAGCCTACGAGCAGTACTTC. Translating it yields CATSRVGDGAYEQYF.

This clonotype was observed many times. This sequence joins TRBV27 and TRBJ1-1; unclear D gene. CDR1 is MNHEY, CDR2 SMNVEV, per germline (reference sequence). Trimming left V 7 bases short and J 1 base short, with 10 bases between. The CDR3 has 13 amino acids. The CDR3 DNA reads as TGTGCCAGCACGGCCTTGGGGAACACTGAAGCTTTCTTT. Protein: CASTALGNTEAFF.

This clonotype is classed as medium-sized. This rearrangement joins TRBV30 to TRBJ2-3; TRBD1 might be the D (6 bases). The CDR3 is made up of 16 amino acids. Trimming left V 0 bases short and J 4 bases short, with 17 bases between. Germline V gene lookup returns CDR1 GTSNPN and CDR2 SVGIG (reference sequence). The CDR3 coding sequence is TGTGCCTGGAGTGTGAAGTACAGGGCGAAGTCAGATACGCAGTATTTT. Amino acids: CAWSVKYRAKSDTQYF.

This clonotype was recorded many times. This chain uses TRBV11-2 with TRBJ2-5, with 14 bases matching TRBD2. Germline V gene sequence: CDR1 SGHAT, CDR2 FQNNGV. After removal of 6 bases from V and 6 bases from J, the junction contained 9 bases not matched to a gene. This CDR3 contains 16 residues. The CDR3 coding sequence is TGTGCCAGCAGGGGGACTAGCGGGGGCACGGTTAAGACCCAGTACTTC. Encoded protein: CASRGTSGGTVKTQYF.

This clonotype occurred a few times. J is TRBJ2-1 and V is TRBV7-9; no definite D call. The CDR3 has 13 amino acids. Trimming left V 2 bases short and J 10 bases short, with 12 bases between. CDR1 SEHNR and CDR2 FQNEAQ come from the germline V gene (reference sequence). The CDR3 DNA follows: TGTGCCAGCAGCTTATCCGCCGGGTTGGAGCAGTTCTTC. It codes for CASSLSAGLEQFF.

Regarding this clonotype: The germline gene is not matched at one end of the junction; a read error may be the cause. The rearrangement joins TRBV18 to TRBJ2-5, with D maybe TRBD2 (5 bases). From germline, CDR1 is KGHSH and CDR2 LQKENI. The CDR3 sequence is 18 residues long. This chain's CDR3 is CASSPRGRSTTGQETQYF. CDR3 DNA sequence: TGTGCTAGCTCACCACGGGGTAGATCTACGACCGGCCAAGAGACCCAGTACTTC. Together with reference TRBV18 and TRBJ2-5, the CDR3 gives the full variable domain: NAGVMQNPRHLVRRRGQEARLRCSPMKGHSHVYWYRQLPEEGLKFMVYLQKENIIDESGMPKERFSAEFPKEGPSILRIQQVVRGDSAAYFCASSPRGRSTTGQETQYFGPGTRLLVL.

This clonotype was found many times. The chain combines TRBV27 with TRBJ2-7; 8 bases line up with TRBD1. J was trimmed by 7 bases and V by 5 bases; bases with no gene match: 13. The germline V gene has CDR1 MNHEY and CDR2 SMNVEV (reference sequence). The CDR3 length is 15 residues. The CDR3 DNA is TGTGCCAGCAGTCCCTTCCAGGGGGCACGGCGGGAGCAGTACTTC. This gives the protein CASSPFQGARREQYF.

This clonotype qualifies as medium-sized. This chain connects TRBV27 to TRBJ2-2; the match to TRBD2 covers 12 bases. The ends lost 6 bases at V and 4 bases at J; junction bases unmatched: 12. The V gene's germline CDR1 is MNHEY and CDR2 SMNVEV (reference sequence). The CDR3 has 18 residues. The CDR3 here is CASSSSSGGAVATGELFF. In DNA form, the CDR3 reads TGTGCCAGCAGCTCTTCTAGCGGGGGGGCCGTGGCCACCGGGGAGCTGTTTTTT.

CDR3 sequence reads: CASSPGVVTEAFF. The CDR3 nucleotides read TGCGCCAGCAGCCCTGGGGTAGTCACTGAAGCTTTCTTT. The chain combines TRBV5-1 with TRBJ1-1, with D uncertain. V was clipped by 4 bases and J by 4 bases, with 11 bases between them. Germline values: CDR1 SGHRS, CDR2 YFSETQ. CDR3 length: 13 residues.

The sample holds a few counts of this clonotype. The chain has TRBV19 and TRBJ2-3; 7 positions agree with TRBD1. The CDR3 covers 12 residues. The V gene's germline CDR1 is LNHDA and CDR2 SQIVND (reference sequence). V lost 11 bases and J lost 4; bases outside the gene matches: 6. The CDR3 bases are TGTGCCGCTTCTACAGGGGCAGATACGCAGTATTTT. Protein sequence: CAASTGADTQYF.

This clonotype was seen at least ten times. The V call is TRBV7-9, the J call TRBJ2-7; D remains ambiguous. This CDR3 contains 13 residues. The ends were cut back, 1 base at V and 3 bases at J, with 7 bases in the middle. Germline values: CDR1 SEHNR, CDR2 FQNEAQ (reference sequence). CDR3 in amino acids: CASSLGTVYEQYF. The CDR3 DNA follows: TGTGCCAGCAGCTTAGGCACGGTCTACGAGCAGTACTTC.

By its share, this clonotype is medium-sized. The chain recombines TRBV9 with TRBJ1-6; a weak D match, TRBD1 (6 bases). The CDR3 totals 15 residues. Germline V gives CDR1 SGDLS, CDR2 YYNGEE. Deletions cut 3 bases from V and 10 bases from J, with 17 bases between. CDR3 loop: CASSGRGSGESPLHF. CDR3 bases: TGTGCCAGCAGCGGGAGGGGGAGTGGAGAGTCACCCCTCCACTTT.

This clonotype was picked up a small number of times. This chain joins TRBV27 and TRBJ1-2, with 7 bases that match TRBD1. Germline V lookup: CDR1 MNHEY, CDR2 SMNVEV (reference sequence). The CDR3 sequence is 13 residues long. V was clipped by 4 bases and J by 4 bases; unmatched bases: 3. DNA of the CDR3: TGTGCCAGCAGTTACAGGGGAACCTATGGCTACACCTTC. This encodes CASSYRGTYGYTF.

This clonotype is medium-sized (0.01 to 0.1%) by share. The V and J genes are TRBV30 and TRBJ1-5; a weak D match, TRBD1 (5 bases). Trimming cost V 3 bases and J 2 bases, with 20 bases left between them. CDR1 GTSNPN and CDR2 SVGIG come from the germline V gene (reference sequence). This CDR3 is built from 17 residues. The CDR3 is CAWSPSTGAQGNQPQHF. In DNA form, the CDR3 reads TGTGCCTGGAGCCCCTCAACCGGGGCCCAAGGCAATCAGCCCCAGCATTTT.

This clonotype was detected only a few times. The chain joins TRBV5-1 to TRBJ1-1; TRBD1 is a possible D gene (5 bases). From germline, CDR1 is SGHRS and CDR2 YFSETQ. V lost 4 bases to trimming and J lost 4 bases, with 11 bases between them. This CDR3 has 13 residues. Written as DNA, the CDR3 is TGCGCCAGCAGCCCTGGGGGAGTCACTGAAGCTTTCTTT. Protein: CASSPGGVTEAFF.

By share, this clonotype counts as medium-sized. The chain recombines TRBV7-2 with TRBJ2-2; 8 positions agree with TRBD2. V trimming: 3 bases; J trimming: 0 bases; junction bases outside the gene matches: 6. The germline V gene encodes CDR1 SGHTA and CDR2 FQGNSA. This CDR3 has 17 residues. DNA for the CDR3: TGTGCCAGCAGCTTGTCTTCGCGGGGGGCGAACACCGGGGAGCTGTTTTTT. It yields the protein CASSLSSRGANTGELFF.

This clonotype was picked up many times. The chain's CDR3 is CASSQETGSAFF. The CDR3 nucleotides are TGTGCCAGCAGCCAAGAGACAGGGTCGGCTTTCTTT. The genes are TRBV5-6 and TRBJ1-1, with 7 bases matching TRBD1. The CDR3 runs to 12 residues. Looked up from germline, CDR1 is SGHDT and CDR2 is YYEEEE. J lost 11 bases, V lost 4 bases, and 8 bases had no gene match. Filled out from reference TRBV5-6 and TRBJ1-1, the complete variable domain reads DAGVTQSPTHLIKTRGQQVTLRCSPKSGHDTVSWYQQALGQGPQFIFQYYEEEERQRGNFPDRFSGHQFPNYSSELNVNALLLGDSALYLCASSQETGSAFFGQGTRLTVV.

The CDR3: CSGNREWDTEAFF. The CDR3 DNA is TGCAGCGGGAACAGGGAATGGGACACTGAAGCTTTCTTT. The chain is built from TRBV29-1 and TRBJ1-1; D perhaps matches TRBD1 (6 bases). Germline V gene data show CDR1 as SQVTM and CDR2 as ANQGSEA. V dropped 7 bases and J dropped 3 bases, with 15 bases sitting between them. The CDR3 has 13 amino acids.

By its share, this clonotype is large. V and J are TRBV20-1 and TRBJ2-1; 7 bases are a match to TRBD2. This CDR3 comprises 12 residues. The V gene end was trimmed by 5 bases and the J gene end by 6 bases; junction bases not matched to a gene: 4. Germline CDR1 DFQATT, CDR2 SNEGSKA (reference sequence). CDR3 amino acids: CSAAGTTNEQFF. As DNA, the CDR3 is TGCAGTGCTGCAGGGACTACCAATGAGCAGTTCTTC.

This clonotype ranks as medium-sized. The genes are TRBV29-1 and TRBJ2-3; 7 nucleotides line up with TRBD2. The V segment lost 3 bases and the J segment 2 bases; nucleotides outside the gene matches: 2. CDR1 is SQVTM, CDR2 ANQGSEA, per germline. The CDR3 has 13 residues. CDR3: CSVDSGATDTQYF. The CDR3 DNA follows: TGCAGCGTTGACAGCGGGGCCACAGATACGCAGTATTTT.

The chain uses TRBV4-3 and TRBJ2-6; perhaps TRBD2 as D (5 bases). The CDR3 has 17 residues. V was cut by 0 bases and J by 1 base, with 10 bases left in between. The germline V gene encodes CDR1 LGHNA and CDR2 YSLEER. CDR3 DNA sequence: TGCGCCAGCAGCCAAGATATAAGGACTTCTGGGGCCAACGTCCTGACTTTC. Protein sequence: CASSQDIRTSGANVLTF.

This chain connects TRBV9 to TRBJ2-5; tentatively, D is TRBD1 or TRBD2 (6 bases each). Looked up from germline, CDR1 is SGDLS and CDR2 is YYNGEE. V lost 3 bases and J 5 bases, leaving 17 bases between the germline ends. The CDR3 is 15 residues long. The CDR3 loop reads CASSARGATPETQYF. The CDR3 nucleotides read TGTGCCAGCAGCGCGAGGGGGGCGACCCCCGAGACCCAGTACTTC.

Only a few counts were recorded for this clonotype. This chain joins TRBV9 and TRBJ2-4, with D perhaps assigned TRBD1 or TRBD2 (6 bases each). The CDR3 has 15 amino acids. CDR1 SGDLS and CDR2 YYNGEE come from the germline V gene. The V and J ends lost 0 bases and 11 bases respectively, with 18 bases between them. CDR3 sequence (DNA): TGTGCCAGCAGCGTAGAGCCCGGGGGCTCCCGGGTTCAGTACTTC. Its translation is CASSVEPGGSRVQYF.

The sample holds many counts of this clonotype. The V and J genes are TRBV20-1 and TRBJ1-5, with 9 bases lining up with TRBD1. The CDR3 runs 14 residues. V lost 6 bases and J lost 6; bases outside the gene matches: 9. CDR1 is DFQATT, CDR2 SNEGSKA, per germline (reference sequence). DNA of the CDR3: TGCAGTGCCCTTCGGGACAGGGTGGCTCAGCCCCAGCATTTT. Translated, it gives CSALRDRVAQPQHF.

The rearrangement joins TRBV14 to TRBJ2-5; 7 nucleotides align to TRBD2. J gave up 2 bases and V 5 bases, and 5 bases lay outside the gene matches. This CDR3 contains 14 residues. Germline CDR1 and CDR2: SGHDN and FVKESK. The CDR3, as DNA: TGTGCCAGCAGCGGACGGGACTATCAAGAGACCCAGTACTTC. Translation gives CASSGRDYQETQYF.

The chain recombines TRBV7-8 with TRBJ1-1; 9 bases line up with TRBD1. The germline gives CDR1 SGHVS, CDR2 FQNEAQ. This CDR3 has 14 amino acids. V gave up 5 bases and J gave up 5 bases; unmatched junction bases: 6. The CDR3 loop is CASSPGTGRTEAFF. The CDR3 DNA reads TGTGCCAGCAGCCCAGGGACAGGGAGGACTGAAGCTTTCTTT.

This clonotype is labeled as medium-sized. The rearrangement uses TRBV19 and TRBJ1-2; 8 bases are shared with TRBD1. Germline CDR1 and CDR2: LNHDA and SQIVND (reference sequence). The CDR3 runs 14 residues. V lost 3 bases and J lost 4; bases outside the gene matches: 4. The DNA of the CDR3 is TGTGCCAGTAGTATCGTACAGGGGGTCTATGGCTACACCTTC. Translated, it gives CASSIVQGVYGYTF.

This clonotype was counted many times. This rearrangement joins TRBV27 to TRBJ1-1; 9 nucleotides match TRBD1. CDR1 MNHEY and CDR2 SMNVEV come from the germline V gene (reference sequence). CDR3 size: 15 residues. J lost 6 bases, V lost 6 bases, and 11 bases had no gene match. Here the CDR3 DNA reads TGTGCCAGCAGCCCCCGGAGGACAGGGGCTTCTGAAGCTTTCTTT. Its protein is CASSPRRTGASEAFF.